Described below is a single T cell receptor beta chain sequence and its context. This sample is drawn from a study of shared clonotypes between healthy human individuals. Clones were sequenced by immunoSEQ multiplex PCR, and TCRdb holds only the in-frame ones, with some missing. The sample lists about 2.4 million clones; around nine tenths were seen once. Germline values: CDR1 MNHNS, CDR2 SASEGT. V was clipped by 5 bases and J by 9 bases, with 17 bases between them. The CDR3 loop spans 15 amino acids. The sample consisted of naive CD4+ T cells sorted from blood. Subset in this sample: CD45RA+ positively selected. This chain uses TRBV6-1 with TRBJ1-6; no firm D call. This TCR came from a man aged 18 to 30 in good health. CDR3 loop: CASSRAGVKISPLHF. The CDR3 DNA reads as TGTGCCAGCAGTCGAGCAGGCGTGAAGATTTCACCCCTCCACTTT.